This T cell receptor (beta chain) emerged from a study of blood T cell repertoires in COVID-19. This table comes from immunoSEQ multiplex PCR, and its TCRdb copy is limited to in-frame clones, with some not included. In the table there are 200,000 to 250,000 clones, around 86% of which are singletons. Enrolled during active infection, Seattle patients were then followed longitudinally. This clonotype was sampled from a woman between 65 and 79 years old with COVID-19, enrolled during active disease. Sequencing input: peripheral blood.

The CDR3 DNA sequence: TGTGCCAGCAGCCCCGGTAGGCAGGGTTTGAACTATGGCTACACCTTC. Translating gives CASSPGRQGLNYGYTF. The chain has TRBV7-2 and TRBJ1-2; D perhaps matches TRBD1 (5 bases). V was clipped by 5 bases and J by 2 bases, with 18 bases between them. The CDR3 runs 16 residues. From germline, CDR1 is SGHTA and CDR2 FQGNSA.